Below are 26 T cell receptor beta chains sequenced from a single sample in a study of early T cells in non-severe SARS-CoV-2 infection. Each CDR3 protein is one row after TCRdb ran MiXCR on the 5' RACE reads. The table records 25,000 to 30,000 distinct CDR3 sequences, approximately 4% of them present only once. Sequenced: whole blood. The receptors were gathered from an adult who was a healthcare worker with PCR-confirmed SARS-CoV-2 infection or an uninfected control (not recorded which).

The genes are TRBV27 and TRBJ2-1; possible D gene TRBD1, 6 bases. V was pared by 10 bases and J by 5 bases, with 18 bases between. In germline, CDR1 is MNHEY, CDR2 SMNVEV (reference sequence). The CDR3 sequence is 14 residues long. CDR3 DNA: TGTGCCACCGCCACGGGGACACGGAACAATGAGCAGTTCTTC. Translated, it gives CATATGTRNNEQFF.

This clonotype was counted a few times. This sequence joins TRBV3-1 and TRBJ1-2; tentatively, D is TRBD1 (6 bases). Trimming stripped 3 bases from V and 2 bases from J, with 7 bases between. Germline lookup yields CDR1 LGHDT and CDR2 YNNKEL (reference sequence). The CDR3 has 13 amino acids. The CDR3 bases are TGTGCCAGCAGCCACACAGGGAACTATGGCTACACCTTC. Protein product: CASSHTGNYGYTF.

The chain links TRBV11-2 to TRBJ2-3; 11 positions agree with TRBD2. CDR1 and CDR2 from the germline V gene are SGHAT and FQNNGV. Trimming took 5 bases from V and 5 from J; bases not matched to a gene: 6. The CDR3 loop spans 15 amino acids. The chain's CDR3 is CASSATGTSGDTQYF. The CDR3 nucleotides read TGTGCCAGCAGCGCTACCGGGACTAGCGGAGATACGCAGTATTTT.

There are many counts of this clonotype. The chain links TRBV20-1 to TRBJ2-7; no definite D call. The germline V gene encodes CDR1 DFQATT and CDR2 SNEGSKA (reference sequence). Trimming took off 5 bases at V and 4 bases at J, with 9 bases between the two ends. The CDR3 has 11 amino acids. DNA of the CDR3: TGCAGTGCTTCGCATGGTTACGAGCAGTACTTC. This codes for CSASHGYEQYF.

This clonotype was seen at least ten times. The CDR3 region is CASSFTTGSGNTIYF. CDR3 nucleotides: TGTGCCAGCAGCTTTACAACAGGGTCTGGAAACACCATATATTTT. The chain employs TRBV7-8 and TRBJ1-3, with D tentatively TRBD1 (6 bases). Germline CDR1 and CDR2: SGHVS and FQNEAQ. The CDR3 totals 15 residues. Deletions cut 3 bases from V and 1 base from J, with 10 bases between.

This clonotype came up many times. J is TRBJ1-2 and V is TRBV20-1; D unresolved. V was cut by 0 bases and J by 2 bases, with 10 bases left in between. The CDR3 contains 14 residues. Germline V lookup: CDR1 DFQATT, CDR2 SNEGSKA (reference sequence). The DNA for the CDR3 is TGCAGTGCTAGAGAACAAGGACCGAACTATGGCTACACCTTC. It codes for CSAREQGPNYGYTF.

The table lists this clonotype with many counts. V and J are TRBV5-1 and TRBJ1-1; D is unresolved. The CDR3 runs 14 residues. V was clipped by 0 bases and J by 1 base, with 7 bases between them. Germline CDR1 is SGHRS and CDR2 is YFSETQ. CDR3 in DNA: TGCGCCAGCAGCTTGGCCAGCCGGAACACTGAAGCTTTCTTT. It specifies CASSLASRNTEAFF.

This clonotype has only a few counts. The chain combines TRBV20-1 with TRBJ2-3; possible D gene TRBD2, 6 bases. With 3 bases removed from V and 1 base from J, the gap between germline ends came to 14 bases. The CDR3 length is 15 residues. Germline V gene lookup returns CDR1 DFQATT and CDR2 SNEGSKA (reference sequence). CDR3 residues: CSARVLGGGTDTQYF. The CDR3 nucleotides read TGCAGTGCTAGGGTCCTAGGAGGGGGCACAGATACGCAGTATTTT.

This clonotype occurred many times. V gene TRBV7-2 combines with J gene TRBJ2-7; TRBD2 agrees at 9 bases. Germline V gene data show CDR1 as SGHTA and CDR2 as FQGNSA. This CDR3 is built from 15 residues. The V and J ends lost 5 bases and 0 bases, in that order; junction bases with no gene match: 5. CDR3 region: CASSRTSVSSYEQYF. Written as DNA, the CDR3 is TGTGCCAGCAGCCGGACTAGCGTGAGCTCCTACGAGCAGTACTTC.

This clonotype was counted many times. The chain couples TRBV28 to TRBJ2-1; 8 bases match TRBD1. Per germline, CDR1 MDHEN and CDR2 SYDVKM. The length of the CDR3 is 17 residues. Trimming at V came to 5 bases and at J to 8 bases, leaving 17 bases not matched to a gene. CDR3 DNA: TGTGCCAGCAGTCTTCCCCGAGGACAGGGTTTTAAAGATGAGCAGTTCTTC. It yields the protein CASSLPRGQGFKDEQFF.

This clonotype appeared a few times. The chain links TRBV27 to TRBJ2-7; D is unresolved. Trimming removed 6 bases from V and 6 bases from J, with 15 bases in between. Per the germline V gene, CDR1 is MNHEY and CDR2 is SMNVEV (reference sequence). CDR3 length equals 13 residues. CDR3 in DNA: TGTGCCAGCAGCTTAGGCGGCTCGCTCGAGCAGTACTTC. The encoded protein is CASSLGGSLEQYF.

This clonotype has at least ten counts. The CDR3 DNA sequence: TGTGCCAGCAGCCTCCCAAGCGGGAGGGCCACAGATACGCAGTATTTT. Its translation is CASSLPSGRATDTQYF. The chain recombines TRBV28 with TRBJ2-3; 10 bases line up with TRBD2. The CDR3 has 16 amino acids. Germline V lookup: CDR1 MDHEN, CDR2 SYDVKM. V shed 6 bases and J 2 bases; nucleotides not matched to a gene: 8. Based on the CDR3 plus reference TRBV28 and TRBJ2-3, the full variable domain is DVKVTQSSRYLVKRTGEKVFLECVQDMDHENMFWYRQDPGLGLRLIYFSYDVKMKEKGDIPEGYSVSREKKERFSLILESASTNQTSMYLCASSLPSGRATDTQYFGPGTRLTVL.

In this sample, this clonotype turned up many times. CDR3 DNA sequence: TGTGCCGCAGGATCTCTGAACACTGAAGCTTTCTTT. It yields the protein CAAGSLNTEAFF. V and J are TRBV2 and TRBJ1-1; D gene ambiguous. The V end was cut by 11 bases, the J end by 0 bases, with 10 bases between. The CDR3 length is 12 residues. Looked up from germline, CDR1 is SNHLY and CDR2 is FYNNEI.

The sample holds many counts of this clonotype. The junction and the germline gene differ at one end; a read error may be behind it. The genes are TRBV11-2 and TRBJ2-1; no reliable D call. CDR3 length: 13 residues. Germline lookup yields CDR1 SGHAT and CDR2 FQNNGV. CDR3 region: CASSHNSDNEQFF. The CDR3 DNA reads TGTGCCAGCAGCCACAACTCCGACAATGAGCAGTTCTTC.

In its sample, this clonotype was seen many times. V and J are TRBV4-2 and TRBJ2-6; TRBD2 agrees at 7 bases. The germline V gene has CDR1 LGHNA and CDR2 YNFKEQ. The J segment lost 0 bases and the V segment lost 4 bases, leaving 9 bases of the junction unmatched. The CDR3 has 18 residues. The CDR3, as DNA: TGTGCCAGCAGCCTAAGGGAGGGCCAAGGCTCTGGGGCCAACGTCCTGACTTTC. It translates to CASSLREGQGSGANVLTF.

At least ten counts were recorded for this clonotype. The V call is TRBV2, the J call TRBJ2-2; D is uncertain. This CDR3 contains 16 residues. The V gene's germline CDR1 is SNHLY and CDR2 FYNNEI. Trimming left V 1 base short and J 0 bases short, with 9 bases between. The CDR3 sequence is CASSEVDLANTGELFF. DNA for the CDR3: TGTGCCAGCAGTGAAGTCGATCTCGCGAACACCGGGGAGCTGTTTTTT. Looking up the rest from reference TRBV2 and TRBJ2-2 gives the full variable domain: EPEVTQTPSHQVTQMGQEVILRCVPISNHLYFYWYRQILGQKVEFLVSFYNNEISEKSEIFDDQFSVERPDGSNFTLKIRSTKLEDSAMYFCASSEVDLANTGELFFGEGSRLTVL.

This clonotype was counted many times. The V call is TRBV5-1, the J call TRBJ1-2, with D possibly matching TRBD1 (5 bases). Germline CDR1 reads SGHRS; CDR2 reads YFSETQ. V lost 4 bases to trimming and J lost 5 bases, with 21 bases between them. The length of the CDR3 is 16 residues. The CDR3 DNA follows: TGCGCCAGCAGCCGAACCCCCAGGGACGGGAATTATGGCTACACCTTC. Translation gives CASSRTPRDGNYGYTF.

The CDR3 sequence: CASSLEGGAGGGYEQYF. CDR3 bases: TGTGCCAGCAGCTTAGAAGGGGGAGCGGGAGGAGGATACGAGCAGTACTTC. This sequence joins TRBV11-3 and TRBJ2-7; 9 nucleotides line up with TRBD2. CDR1 and CDR2 from the germline V gene are SGHNT and YENEEA. With V trimmed by 0 bases and J by 4 bases, 10 bases remained unmatched. The CDR3 spans 17 residues.

This clonotype was observed a few times. The chain couples TRBV6-6 to TRBJ2-2, with TRBD2 as a possible D gene (6 bases). Trimming cost V 6 bases and J 6 bases, with 14 bases left between them. From germline, CDR1 is MNHNY and CDR2 SVGAGI (reference sequence). The CDR3 contains 14 residues. CDR3 coding DNA: TGTGCCAGCAGCTCCCGGGGGAGGCCCGGGGAGCTGTTTTTT. This encodes CASSSRGRPGELFF.

This clonotype was detected a few times. The genes are TRBV7-6 and TRBJ2-5; TRBD2 matches 10 bases. This CDR3 spans 17 amino acids. Germline CDR1 reads SGHVS; CDR2 reads FNYEAQ. With V trimmed by 3 bases and J by 0 bases, 7 bases remained unmatched. The CDR3 is CASSFLAGDRYQETQYF. CDR3 nucleotides: TGTGCCAGCAGCTTTCTAGCGGGAGATAGGTACCAAGAGACCCAGTACTTC.

This clonotype showed up many times. The V and J genes are TRBV5-4 and TRBJ2-1; tentatively, D is TRBD1 (6 bases). The CDR3 spans 15 residues. With 4 bases removed from V and 0 bases from J, the gap between germline ends came to 11 bases. CDR1 is SGHNT, CDR2 YYREEE, per germline (reference sequence). CDR3 nucleotides: TGTGCCAGCAGCCCCCGGGACAACTCCTACAATGAGCAGTTCTTC. Residues: CASSPRDNSYNEQFF.

This clonotype appeared many times. This chain links TRBV7-6 with TRBJ2-2, with no clear D. Germline lookup yields CDR1 SGHVS and CDR2 FNYEAQ. Trimming cost V 1 base and J 0 bases, with 3 bases left between them. CDR3 size: 14 residues. The CDR3 DNA sequence: TGTGCCAGCAGCTTAGAACCGAACACCGGGGAGCTGTTTTTT. It is translated as CASSLEPNTGELFF.

The chain has TRBV5-1 and TRBJ2-5; no clear D gene. This CDR3 contains 13 residues. Between the trimmed V and J ends, which lost 3 bases and 5 bases, there was a span of 11 bases. CDR1 and CDR2 from the germline V gene are SGHRS and YFSETQ. This CDR3 reads CASSWSQRETQYF. The CDR3 DNA follows: TGCGCCAGCAGCTGGTCCCAAAGGGAGACCCAGTACTTC.

In this sample, this clonotype turned up a few times. V is TRBV28 and J is TRBJ1-1, with no clear D. Germline CDR1 MDHEN, CDR2 SYDVKM. The CDR3 has 11 residues. The V end lost 6 bases, the J end lost 8 bases, and 10 bases lay between the germline ends. CDR3 in amino acids: CASSEMGEAFF. The CDR3 nucleotides read TGTGCCAGCAGCGAGATGGGGGAAGCTTTCTTT.

This clonotype was counted at least ten times. V is TRBV18 and J is TRBJ1-1; D uncertain. From germline, CDR1 is KGHSH and CDR2 LQKENI. Trimming left V 0 bases short and J 0 bases short, with 8 bases between. The CDR3 has 15 amino acids. CDR3 sequence: CASSPPAVLNTEAFF. CDR3 DNA: TGTGCCAGCTCACCACCGGCCGTACTGAACACTGAAGCTTTCTTT.

This clonotype was observed a few times. At one end the junction does not follow the germline gene, possibly because of a read error. J is TRBJ2-5 and V is TRBV6-2 or TRBV6-3; D uncertain. Germline assignment: CDR1 MNHEY and CDR2 SVGEGT. This CDR3 region has 12 residues. CDR3 region: CASSHSRETQYF. The CDR3 coding sequence is TGTGCCAGCAGTCACTCGAGGGAGACCCAGTACTTC.